This TCR beta chain was observed in a study of T cells in Graves' hyperthyroidism and ophthalmopathy. Study summary: Initial diagnosis, before any treatment, was when peripheral blood was collected.

Amplification yielded TCR beta CDR3 regions, with RNA transcripts as the source. HTBI primers were employed in a first-round RT-PCR of the TCR CDR3. TCRdb reanalysed the multiplex PCR reads using MiXCR and keeps one entry per CDR3 protein. Found here are around 300,000 distinct CDR3 sequences, about 15% of them singletons; the top ten hold around 24%. The table lists this clonotype with a few counts. Its antigen is not known. The study enrolled patients aged 18 to 65 with newly diagnosed hyperthyroidism of under 2 months' duration. Clinical symptoms, serum thyroxine, TRAb, thyroid ultrasound and orbital computed tomography informed diagnoses. V dropped 4 bases and J dropped 11 bases, with 15 bases sitting between them. The CDR3 has 12 amino acids. Germline CDR1 reads SGHDT; CDR2 reads YYEEEE. Study conclusions and caveats: By a 13 V-J model, ophthalmopathy was set apart from stable hyperthyroidism.

The material sequenced was blood. The V call is TRBV5-6, the J call TRBJ1-1; D not resolved. This TCR was sampled from a woman aged 25 to 39 with Graves' hyperthyroidism. The CDR3 nucleotides are TGTGCCAGCAGCAGCTACCGAGTCGGGGCTTTCTTT. Protein product: CASSSYRVGAFF.